A single sample gave rise to the 30 T cell receptor beta chains below, sequenced in a study of PD-L1 blockade in urothelial cancer. Regarding time point: peripheral blood 6 weeks after treatment start. Measured with immunoSEQ multiplex PCR; TCRdb has only the in-frame clones, and not every one. The sample lists roughly 100,000 clones; around four fifths were seen once. The input for sequencing was PBMCs, taken around atezolizumab (anti-PD-L1) treatment. These receptors all stem from a man between 65 and 85 years old with urothelial cancer.

The CDR3 nucleotides read TGCGCCAGCAGCCCAATAGGGGACAGGGCAAGTAATGAGCAGTTCTTC. This gives the protein CASSPIGDRASNEQFF. The chain recombines TRBV5-1 with TRBJ2-1; TRBD1 agrees at 9 bases. The germline gives CDR1 SGHRS, CDR2 YFSETQ. The CDR3 consists of 16 residues. Unmatched junction bases numbered 12, after V lost 4 bases and J lost 7 bases.

The table lists this clone with a few counts. The V and J genes are TRBV7-2 and TRBJ2-7; weak D call: TRBD2 (5 bases). The CDR3 has 15 amino acids. V lost 1 base, J lost 0 bases, and 10 bases lay in between. The germline gives CDR1 SGHTA, CDR2 FQGNSA. The CDR3 protein is CASSLVPGSSYEQYF. The CDR3 DNA reads TGTGCCAGCAGCTTAGTTCCGGGGAGCTCCTACGAGCAGTACTTC.

The chain is built from TRBV7-8 and TRBJ2-7; TRBD2 matches 10 bases. The germline V gene has CDR1 SGHVS and CDR2 FQNEAQ. This CDR3 region has 15 residues. V lost 6 bases, J lost 2 bases, and 7 bases stayed unmatched. The CDR3 region is CASSYLLAGPYEQYF. In DNA, the CDR3 is TGTGCCAGCAGTTATTTACTAGCGGGACCCTACGAGCAGTACTTC.

This clone is a singleton in its sample. The CDR3 DNA sequence: TGTGCCAGCGGGACAGTAAACGGGGATCAGCCCCAGCATTTT. Its protein is CASGTVNGDQPQHF. The chain recombines TRBV6-5 with TRBJ1-5, with 7 bases matching TRBD1. J gave up 5 bases and V 8 bases, and 9 bases lay outside the gene matches. The CDR3 has 14 residues. The V gene's germline CDR1 is MNHEY and CDR2 SVGAGI.

V usage is TRBV5-4 and J usage is TRBJ2-1; 8 nucleotides align to TRBD2. CDR1 is SGHNT and CDR2 is YYREEE in the germline V gene (reference sequence). This CDR3 has 14 amino acids. The ends lost 3 bases at V and 4 bases at J; junction bases unmatched: 3. CDR3: CASSSGGDYNEQFF. The CDR3 nucleotides are TGTGCCAGCAGCTCCGGGGGGGATTACAATGAGCAGTTCTTC. The whole variable domain, filled in from reference TRBV5-4 and TRBJ2-1, reads ETGVTQSPTHLIKTRGQQVTLRCSSQSGHNTVSWYQQALGQGPQFIFQYYREEENGRGNFPPRFSGLQFPNYSSELNVNALELDDSALYLCASSSGGDYNEQFFGPGTRLTVL.

The rearrangement links TRBV4-2 to TRBJ1-4; D is uncertain. Trimming took 1 base from V and 5 from J, leaving 11 bases between them. The CDR3 length is 15 residues. CDR1 and CDR2 from the germline V gene are LGHNA and YNFKEQ. Here the CDR3 DNA reads TGTGCCAGCAGCCAAGGGCACGGGGAAAATGAAAAACTGTTTTTT. Protein: CASSQGHGENEKLFF.

The rearrangement uses TRBV27 and TRBJ2-7; 10 bases are shared with TRBD2. Trimming cost V 3 bases and J 2 bases; bases outside gene matches: 10. This CDR3 comprises 17 residues. Germline V gene data show CDR1 as MNHEY and CDR2 as SMNVEV (reference sequence). The CDR3 sequence is CASSFGNRLAGAYEQYF. The DNA of the CDR3 is TGTGCCAGCAGTTTTGGGAATAGGCTAGCGGGAGCCTACGAGCAGTACTTC.

The chain carries TRBV5-1 and TRBJ1-6; TRBD1 matches at 8 bases. J was trimmed by 7 bases and V by 0 bases; bases with no gene match: 9. This CDR3 region has 17 residues. Germline lookup yields CDR1 SGHRS and CDR2 YFSETQ. CDR3 coding DNA: TGCGCCAGCAGCTTGGAAGCAGGGGGCGCGAAAAATTCACCCCTCCACTTT. This sequence encodes CASSLEAGGAKNSPLHF.

This clone showed up just once. The rearrangement uses TRBV7-2 and TRBJ2-5, with 12 bases fitting TRBD1. V gave up 6 bases and J gave up 1 base; unmatched junction bases: 3. Germline V gene lookup returns CDR1 SGHTA and CDR2 FQGNSA. This CDR3 has 15 amino acids. The CDR3 reads CASSRDRGPQETQYF. DNA of the CDR3: TGTGCCAGCAGTCGGGACAGGGGGCCCCAAGAGACCCAGTACTTC.

This clone was recorded a few times. The chain couples TRBV5-1 to TRBJ2-5; D is perhaps TRBD2 (7 bases). The ends were cut back, 1 base at V and 2 bases at J, with 15 bases in the middle. Per the germline V gene, CDR1 is SGHRS and CDR2 is YFSETQ. The CDR3 loop spans 16 amino acids. CDR3 sequence: CASSLRVGGPQETQYF. Written as DNA, the CDR3 is TGCGCCAGCAGCTTGAGGGTGGGGGGGCCTCAAGAGACCCAGTACTTC.

J is TRBJ2-2 and V is TRBV6-5; D gene uncertain. Trimming left V 3 bases short and J 5 bases short, with 7 bases between. In germline, CDR1 is MNHEY, CDR2 SVGAGI. The CDR3 extends over 13 amino acids. The CDR3 protein is CASSYFRTGELFF. CDR3 sequence (DNA): TGTGCCAGCAGTTATTTCAGGACCGGGGAGCTGTTTTTT.

The chain recombines TRBV5-1 with TRBJ1-3; unclear D gene. V dropped 4 bases and J dropped 1 base, with 6 bases sitting between them. This CDR3 contains 13 residues. Germline-derived CDR1 and CDR2 are SGHRS and YFSETQ. CDR3 DNA sequence: TGCGCCAGCAGCGCCAGGTCTGGAAACACCATATATTTT. It encodes CASSARSGNTIYF.

In its sample, this clone was seen a few times. The chain is built from TRBV10-3 and TRBJ2-2; D gene ambiguous. The V gene's germline CDR1 is ENHRY and CDR2 SYGVKD. Trimming stripped 10 bases from V and 3 bases from J, with 6 bases between. This CDR3 has 11 residues. CDR3: CATRDTGELFF. CDR3 coding DNA: TGTGCCACCCGGGACACCGGGGAGCTGTTTTTT.

This rearrangement joins TRBV11-3 to TRBJ2-3, with D uncertain. This CDR3 spans 14 amino acids. Germline-derived CDR1 and CDR2 are SGHNT and YENEEA. Trimming shortened V by 5 bases and J by 2 bases, and 11 bases separated the two germline ends. The CDR3 loop reads CASSPVAATDTQYF. The CDR3 DNA follows: TGTGCCAGCAGCCCGGTGGCGGCCACAGATACGCAGTATTTT. Full variable domain (remainder filled in from reference TRBV11-3 and TRBJ2-3): EAGVVQSPRYKIIEKKQPVAFWCNPISGHNTLYWYLQNLGQGPELLIRYENEEAVDDSQLPKDRFSAERLKGVDSTLKIQPAELGDSAVYLCASSPVAATDTQYFGPGTRLTVL.

This chain joins TRBV27 and TRBJ1-3; D possibly corresponds to TRBD1 (6 bases). This CDR3 has 16 amino acids. The V and J ends lost 1 base and 3 bases respectively, with 13 bases between them. Germline V gene data show CDR1 as MNHEY and CDR2 as SMNVEV (reference sequence). The CDR3 region is CASSLYSNRDGNTIYF. CDR3 bases: TGTGCCAGCAGTTTATATTCCAACAGGGATGGAAACACCATATATTTT.

The V gene is TRBV20-1, the J gene TRBJ2-2, with TRBD2 as a possible D gene (6 bases). V lost 6 bases, J lost 8 bases, and 10 bases lay in between. Germline V lookup: CDR1 DFQATT, CDR2 SNEGSKA (reference sequence). This CDR3 is 11 amino acids long. CDR3 coding DNA: TGCAGTGCCCGGAGGGGAGGGGAGCTGTTTTTT. Translated: CSARRGGELFF.

This clone was seen a single time. CDR3 in amino acids: CASSYWSGGGNTEAFF. In DNA, the CDR3 is TGTGCCAGCAGTTACTGGTCAGGGGGAGGTAACACTGAAGCTTTCTTT. The chain carries TRBV6-5 and TRBJ1-1; 7 bases match TRBD1. Germline V gives CDR1 MNHEY, CDR2 SVGAGI. The CDR3 runs to 16 residues. The junction had 7 bases not matched to a gene; V was cut back by 1 base and J by 2 bases.

This clone occurred a few times. The rearrangement links TRBV5-1 to TRBJ1-1; 7 bases line up with TRBD1. Germline CDR1 is SGHRS and CDR2 is YFSETQ. CDR3 length: 15 residues. V lost 0 bases and J lost 2; bases outside the gene matches: 4. For the CDR3, the DNA is TGCGCCAGCAGCTTGGGCAGGGGGTTTAACACTGAAGCTTTCTTT. Encoded protein: CASSLGRGFNTEAFF.

The gene calls are TRBV23-1 and TRBJ1-5, with D maybe TRBD1 (5 bases). TRBV23-1 is an ORF for which the function is uncertain. The V gene lost 2 bases and the J gene lost 2 bases, with 19 bases spanning the gap. The CDR3 is made up of 18 amino acids. CDR3 sequence (DNA): TGCGCCAGCAGTCAAGAACTGAGTCCGGGGGATGGCAATCAGCCCCAGCATTTT. It yields the protein CASSQELSPGDGNQPQHF.

The V gene is TRBV15, the J gene TRBJ2-1; D perhaps matches TRBD2 (5 bases). The length of the CDR3 is 17 residues. Germline assignment: CDR1 LNHNV and CDR2 YYDKDF (reference sequence). Trimming took off 0 bases at V and 2 bases at J, with 14 bases between the two ends. The CDR3 is CATSREMAGHTYNEQFF. The DNA for the CDR3 is TGTGCCACCAGCAGAGAGATGGCGGGCCACACCTACAATGAGCAGTTCTTC.

This clone was observed a few times. Here the CDR3 DNA reads TGTGCCAGCAGCTTGGATACAGGGATGAACACTGAAGCTTTCTTT. As protein: CASSLDTGMNTEAFF. The chain uses TRBV5-4 and TRBJ1-1; the D gene is possibly TRBD1 (6 bases). CDR1 SGHNT and CDR2 YYREEE come from the germline V gene (reference sequence). The V end was cut by 0 bases, the J end by 0 bases, with 9 bases between. This CDR3 has 15 amino acids. Full variable domain (outside the CDR3, taken from reference TRBV5-4 and TRBJ1-1): ETGVTQSPTHLIKTRGQQVTLRCSSQSGHNTVSWYQQALGQGPQFIFQYYREEENGRGNFPPRFSGLQFPNYSSELNVNALELDDSALYLCASSLDTGMNTEAFFGQGTRLTVV.

This clone was counted a single time. This rearrangement joins TRBV28 to TRBJ2-2, with 12 bases fitting TRBD1. CDR1 and CDR2 from the germline V gene are MDHEN and SYDVKM. Trimming at V came to 4 bases and at J to 6 bases, leaving 12 bases not matched to a gene. The CDR3 is made up of 18 amino acids. The CDR3 DNA reads TGTGCCAGCAGTTCGTTGGGGGGACAGGGGGCTTCTGCCGGGGAGCTGTTTTTT. It yields the protein CASSSLGGQGASAGELFF.

The chain employs TRBV9 and TRBJ2-4; 10 nucleotides match TRBD1. V shed 2 bases and J 7 bases; nucleotides not matched to a gene: 6. There are 15 residues in the CDR3. CDR1 is SGDLS, CDR2 YYNGEE, per germline. The CDR3 DNA sequence: TGTGCCAGCAGCGTCGGACAGGGGGTTTCTAACATTCAGTACTTC. Translated, it gives CASSVGQGVSNIQYF.

The chain uses TRBV7-2 and TRBJ2-5, with 7 bases matching TRBD2. V shed 4 bases and J 5 bases; nucleotides not matched to a gene: 4. The CDR3 is 13 amino acids. CDR1 is SGHTA, CDR2 FQGNSA, per germline. The CDR3 protein is CASSSGLEETQYF. As DNA, the CDR3 is TGTGCCAGCAGCTCAGGACTAGAGGAGACCCAGTACTTC. Using reference TRBV7-2 and TRBJ2-5 for the parts outside the CDR3, the full variable domain is GAGVSQSPSNKVTEKGKDVELRCDPISGHTALYWYRQSLGQGLEFLIYFQGNSAPDKSGLPSDRFSAERTGGSVSTLTIQRTQQEDSAVYLCASSSGLEETQYFGPGTRLLVL.

The chain uses TRBV4-1 and TRBJ1-4; no firm D call. This CDR3 has 15 amino acids. The germline V gene has CDR1 MGHRA and CDR2 YSYEKL. Trimming removed 0 bases at V and 6 bases at J, with 11 bases between. CDR3 residues: CASSQDFGLYEKLFF. CDR3 bases: TGCGCCAGCAGCCAAGATTTCGGGTTATATGAAAAACTGTTTTTT.

This clone was seen a single time. Other nucleotide sequences in the sample specify the same CDR3. The CDR3 DNA is TGTGCCAGCAGCCCGGGACAGAGCACAGATACGCAGTATTTT. It is translated as CASSPGQSTDTQYF. The rearrangement joins TRBV14 to TRBJ2-3; 7 bases match TRBD1. This CDR3 region has 14 residues. Looked up from germline, CDR1 is SGHDN and CDR2 is FVKESK. The V and J ends lost 4 bases and 0 bases, in that order; junction bases with no gene match: 1.

This clone was picked up a small number of times. This chain joins TRBV5-1 and TRBJ1-2; the match to TRBD1 covers 8 bases. The CDR3 is made up of 14 amino acids. With 0 bases clipped from V and 6 bases from J, the junction kept 4 bases outside the gene matches. Germline V gives CDR1 SGHRS, CDR2 YFSETQ. The CDR3, as DNA: TGCGCCAGCAGCTTGGATAGGACAGGGCATGGCTACACCTTC. Translation: CASSLDRTGHGYTF. Full variable domain (rest looked up from reference TRBV5-1 and TRBJ1-2): KAGVTQTPRYLIKTRGQQVTLSCSPISGHRSVSWYQQTPGQGLQFLFEYFSETQRNKGNFPGRFSGRQFSNSRSEMNVSTLELGDSALYLCASSLDRTGHGYTFGSGTRLTVV.

The rearrangement links TRBV5-1 to TRBJ1-1; tentative D call: TRBD1 (5 bases). This CDR3 has 14 amino acids. Germline lookup yields CDR1 SGHRS and CDR2 YFSETQ. V was clipped by 2 bases and J by 3 bases, with 11 bases between them. The CDR3 bases are TGCGCCAGCAGCTTCGGTACCAGGGACACTGAAGCTTTCTTT. Protein sequence: CASSFGTRDTEAFF.

The chain combines TRBV4-1 with TRBJ1-4; 8 bases are a match to TRBD1. Per germline, CDR1 MGHRA and CDR2 YSYEKL. The CDR3 loop spans 15 amino acids. V shed 1 base and J 7 bases; nucleotides not matched to a gene: 5. The CDR3 spells CASSQGTGRGEKLFF. CDR3 sequence (DNA): TGCGCCAGCAGCCAAGGGACAGGGAGAGGTGAAAAACTGTTTTTT.

The chain recombines TRBV7-2 with TRBJ1-1; TRBD1 matches at 7 bases. V shed 5 bases and J 11 bases; nucleotides not matched to a gene: 14. The CDR3 is 14 amino acids. Per the germline V gene, CDR1 is SGHTA and CDR2 is FQGNSA. The DNA for the CDR3 is TGTGCCAGCAGCCCGTTGACAGGGAACTCTCTGGCTTTCTTT. Translated, it gives CASSPLTGNSLAFF.